Presented here are 2 T cell receptor beta chains from one specimen sequenced in a study of regulatory T cells in long-lasting Graves disease. With iRepertoire HTBI primers and Arm-PCR of CDR3 regions, TCR beta libraries were built. TCRdb itself ran the multiplex PCR reads through MiXCR, one entry per CDR3 protein. The table shows a few hundred thousand distinct CDR3 sequences, with 21% occurring only once. Time point in this sample: persistent/refractory GD, antithyroid drugs over 5 years with positive TRAb. The TCR library was prepared using RNA isolated from PBMCs. Specimen: peripheral blood mononuclear cells (PBMCs), collected when the disease was refractory, from a patient treated with antithyroid drugs. These TCRs come from a female donor with Graves disease.

The chain recombines TRBV12-3 or TRBV12-4 with TRBJ1-3, with D tentatively TRBD1 (5 bases). V shed 5 bases and J shed 4 bases, with 15 bases lying between them. The CDR3 has 15 residues. The CDR3 sequence is CASSPGQGIGNTIYF. The CDR3, as DNA: TGTGCCAGCAGTCCTGGGCAGGGCATAGGAAACACCATATATTTT.

In this sample, this clonotype turned up a few times. This chain uses TRBV30 with TRBJ1-2; D uncertain. The CDR3 runs 14 residues. Germline assignment: CDR1 GTSNPN and CDR2 SVGIG (reference sequence). V was pared by 4 bases and J by 1 base, with 13 bases between. The CDR3 DNA reads TGTGCCTGGACCCCCCGGGCCCTTAACTATGGCTACACCTTC. Translation gives CAWTPRALNYGYTF.